Sequencing of this T cell receptor beta chain was carried out in a study of T-cell memory formation after mild COVID-19. Study information: Each donor largely had its own TCR clusters. Study observations and caveats: There was a balanced CD4/CD8 profile in clones contracting day 15 to 85, and later expanders leaned CD4+. A subset of responding clones appeared in pre-infection memory, suggesting cross-reactive memory joined. CD4+ contracting clones lay mainly in CM and EM, CD8+ ones in EMRA.

From the 5' RACE reads, TCRdb called clonotypes with MiXCR, one entry per CDR3 protein. The sample holds 300,000 to 350,000 distinct CDR3 sequences, 15% to 20% seen once. The germline CDR1 and CDR2 sequences are DFQATT and SNEGSKA (reference sequence). V was trimmed by 5 bases and J by 0 bases, leaving 20 bases between them. CDR3 length: 17 residues. This clonotype is a singleton in its sample. What it binds is unknown. Material: PBMCs or a T cell subset sorted from them (not recorded which). The chain recombines TRBV20-1 with TRBJ1-5; a possible D gene is TRBD1 (6 bases). The receptor was isolated from a man aged 18-30 years who had mild COVID-19 (a few samples of this study predate the infection). Cell type and time point are not known. The CDR3 nucleotides read TGCAGTGCTCCAACCCGTGCAGGGGCATATAGCAATCAGCCCCAGCATTTT. As protein: CSAPTRAGAYSNQPQHF.